The 19 T cell receptor beta chains presented below share a single source sample, sequenced in a study of naive and memory T cell subsets. An equimolar mix of two oligonucleotides served as the beta constant-region primer for TRBC1 and TRBC2. Ligated cDNA was amplified by four rounds of PCR with nested alpha and beta constant-region primers and SP2. TCRdb itself ran the UMI-ligation and nested PCR reads through MiXCR, one entry per CDR3 protein. The sample holds fewer than 150,000 distinct CDR3 sequences, 15% to 20% seen once. Regarding the study as a whole: Possibly reflecting memory cells re-expressing CD45RA, a few larger clonotypes occurred in naive repertoires, especially CD8.

Which antigens these TCRs recognize remains unknown. The sample was naive CD8+ T cells from blood. These receptors came from a human donor in good health.

The chain uses TRBV20-1 and TRBJ2-3, with D hard to call. Germline V CDR1 and CDR2: DFQATT, SNEGSKA (reference sequence). V was trimmed by 4 bases and J by 4 bases, leaving 15 bases between them. The CDR3 consists of 14 residues. The CDR3 is CSATSRPRPDTQYF. The CDR3 nucleotides are TGCAGTGCTACGAGTAGGCCAAGACCAGATACGCAGTATTTT.

This clonotype has only a few counts. The V call is TRBV20-1, the J call TRBJ2-1; a weak D match, TRBD2 (5 bases). The CDR3 runs to 17 residues. Germline V gene data show CDR1 as DFQATT and CDR2 as SNEGSKA (reference sequence). V was clipped by 0 bases and J by 2 bases, with 17 bases between them. The CDR3 nucleotides are TGCAGTGCTAGAGATAAGGAGGCTCCTGGCACCTACAATGAGCAGTTCTTC. This codes for CSARDKEAPGTYNEQFF.

The chain is built from TRBV7-6 and TRBJ2-3; 11 nucleotides align to TRBD1. The CDR3 sequence is 17 residues long. Per germline, CDR1 SGHVS and CDR2 FNYEAQ. The junction had 8 bases not matched to a gene; V was cut back by 0 bases and J by 6 bases. In DNA form, the CDR3 reads TGTGCCAGCAGCTTAGCGTTCCGGACAGGGGGCATGGATACGCAGTATTTT. Residues: CASSLAFRTGGMDTQYF.

This clonotype came up a few times. CDR3 DNA sequence: TGTGCCAGCAGCTCCCTAGAGGGGTCGGTCTCCTACAATGAGCAGTTCTTC. Protein sequence: CASSSLEGSVSYNEQFF. V is TRBV13 and J is TRBJ2-1; either TRBD1 or TRBD2 may supply D (5 bases each). This CDR3 is 17 amino acids long. Germline V lookup: CDR1 PRHDT, CDR2 FYEKMQ (reference sequence). V was trimmed by 4 bases and J by 0 bases, leaving 16 bases between them.

This clonotype was detected only a few times. The chain combines TRBV29-1 with TRBJ2-1; TRBD2 matches 14 bases. This CDR3 has 13 amino acids. With V trimmed by 6 bases and J by 9 bases, 4 bases remained unmatched. The germline CDR1 and CDR2 sequences are SQVTM and ANQGSEA. Written as DNA, the CDR3 is TGCAGCGTGACTAGCGGGAGGGGGGGTGAGCAGTTCTTC. Translation gives CSVTSGRGGEQFF.

This clonotype has more than one count but fewer than ten. The chain uses TRBV4-1 and TRBJ1-2, with a tentative D call TRBD1 (6 bases). V was cut by 4 bases and J by 3 bases, with 12 bases left in between. This CDR3 comprises 14 residues. Germline lookup yields CDR1 MGHRA and CDR2 YSYEKL. The chain's CDR3 is CASSLKGVDYGYTF. In DNA form, the CDR3 reads TGCGCCAGCAGCCTCAAGGGGGTTGACTATGGCTACACCTTC.

This chain joins TRBV27 and TRBJ2-7; 7 nucleotides agree with TRBD2. Germline V gene sequence: CDR1 MNHEY, CDR2 SMNVEV (reference sequence). V dropped 0 bases and J dropped 3; count of bases not matched to a gene: 2. This CDR3 is built from 14 residues. CDR3 coding DNA: TGTGCCAGCAGTTTATCCGGGGGGAGCTACGAGCAGTACTTC. Its protein is CASSLSGGSYEQYF.

This rearrangement joins TRBV11-2 to TRBJ2-3; D is ambiguous. The CDR3 is 14 residues long. CDR1 SGHAT and CDR2 FQNNGV come from the germline V gene. The V and J ends lost 2 bases and 4 bases respectively, with 10 bases between them. As DNA, the CDR3 is TGTGCCAGCAGCTTATTATACGGTCCAGATACGCAGTATTTT. Amino acid sequence: CASSLLYGPDTQYF.

This clonotype was counted between two and nine times. The genes are TRBV9 and TRBJ1-5; 9 bases are a match to TRBD1. Germline V lookup: CDR1 SGDLS, CDR2 YYNGEE. The length of the CDR3 is 13 residues. The trim removed 3 bases at V and 10 bases at J, leaving 5 bases unmatched. The CDR3 region is CASSERTGEPQHF. CDR3 DNA: TGTGCCAGCAGCGAACGGACAGGGGAACCCCAGCATTTT.

This clonotype was counted between two and nine times. This chain joins TRBV4-3 and TRBJ1-2, with D unclear. Trimming cost V 1 base and J 0 bases, with 12 bases left between them. This CDR3 is built from 16 residues. Per germline, CDR1 LGHNA and CDR2 YSLEER. The chain's CDR3 is CASSQVFRTANYGYTF. CDR3 coding DNA: TGCGCCAGCAGCCAAGTCTTCAGAACCGCTAACTATGGCTACACCTTC.

The chain has TRBV20-1 and TRBJ2-4; 7 bases match TRBD1. V lost 3 bases to trimming and J lost 5 bases; unmatched junction nucleotides: 16. CDR1 and CDR2 (germline): DFQATT, SNEGSKA (reference sequence). This CDR3 is built from 17 residues. The CDR3 loop reads CSAREVTGDRLQNIQYF. As DNA, the CDR3 is TGCAGTGCTAGGGAAGTCACAGGGGATAGGCTCCAAAACATTCAGTACTTC.

This clonotype was detected many times. The CDR3 DNA is TGTGCCAGCAGTTCCCGGGCAGGGTGGGTCTCACCCCTCCACTTT. This gives the protein CASSSRAGWVSPLHF. The rearrangement uses TRBV27 and TRBJ1-6, with D perhaps TRBD1 (5 bases). CDR3 length: 15 amino acids. The germline CDR1 and CDR2 sequences are MNHEY and SMNVEV (reference sequence). V was cut by 4 bases and J by 10 bases, with 17 bases left in between.

The V call is TRBV29-1, the J call TRBJ2-7, with D maybe TRBD2 (6 bases). V was shortened by 8 bases and J by 3 bases, with 20 bases between the two germline ends. From germline, CDR1 is SQVTM and CDR2 ANQGSEA. The CDR3 runs 14 residues. The DNA for the CDR3 is TGCAGCTTCTCAGGAGGGCAGGGATACTACGAGCAGTACTTC. Protein: CSFSGGQGYYEQYF.

The rearrangement uses TRBV10-3 and TRBJ2-2; no clear D. The CDR3 extends over 15 amino acids. V gave up 0 bases and J gave up 5 bases, with 10 bases separating them. Germline lookup yields CDR1 ENHRY and CDR2 SYGVKD. CDR3 loop: CAISESSGVTGELFF. Written as DNA, the CDR3 is TGTGCCATCAGTGAGTCGTCTGGGGTGACCGGGGAGCTGTTTTTT.

This clonotype has only a few counts. This chain links TRBV6-5 with TRBJ1-1; D is uncertain. The germline CDR1 and CDR2 sequences are MNHEY and SVGAGI. CDR3 length: 15 residues. V was clipped by 0 bases and J by 0 bases, with 8 bases between them. The CDR3 reads CASSYSPGMNTEAFF. The CDR3 coding sequence is TGTGCCAGCAGTTACTCTCCGGGCATGAACACTGAAGCTTTCTTT.

This clonotype came up a few times. The genes are TRBV7-8 and TRBJ1-2; D gene unclear. Germline CDR1 and CDR2: SGHVS and FQNEAQ. The length of the CDR3 is 13 residues. Trimming left V 2 bases short and J 8 bases short, with 12 bases between. The CDR3 DNA reads as TGTGCCAGCAGCTTACTCCCCCAGGAGGGCTACACCTTC. Its translation is CASSLLPQEGYTF.

This clonotype occurred a few times. The rearrangement uses TRBV12-3 or TRBV12-4 and TRBJ2-5; a possible D gene is TRBD1 (5 bases). The V end was cut by 2 bases, the J end by 4 bases, with 11 bases between. There are 14 residues in the CDR3. This chain's CDR3 is CASSLRSGLETQYF. For the CDR3, the DNA is TGTGCCAGCAGTTTAAGGTCAGGGTTAGAGACCCAGTACTTC.

The chain couples TRBV12-3 or TRBV12-4 to TRBJ1-2; 10 bases line up with TRBD1. The V and J ends lost 1 base and 4 bases, in that order; junction bases with no gene match: 0. CDR3 size: 14 residues. The CDR3, as DNA: TGTGCCAGCAGTTTAGGGACAGGGGGCTATGGCTACACCTTC. Protein: CASSLGTGGYGYTF.

This chain uses TRBV7-8 with TRBJ2-7; maybe TRBD1 (5 bases). Trimming stripped 1 base from V and 2 bases from J, with 9 bases between. The germline V gene has CDR1 SGHVS and CDR2 FQNEAQ. The CDR3 extends over 14 amino acids. The CDR3 here is CASSLEDNTYEQYF. For the CDR3, the DNA is TGTGCCAGCAGCTTAGAGGACAACACCTACGAGCAGTACTTC.